These 32 T cell receptor beta chains were all obtained from the same sample, sequenced in a study of Ad26.COV2.S vaccination and SARS-CoV-2 variants. Libraries were prepared by immunoSEQ multiplex PCR; TCRdb keeps only in-frame clonotypes and omits some of them. The sample lists about 350,000 clones, approximately 86% occurring once. Treatment reported: 15 to 20 received Ad26.COV2.S at low or high dose, single or two shots; several received placebo; per-sample allocation not given. Following the first vaccine or placebo injection, samples were taken on day 63. The sequences come from peripheral blood, collected in a trial of Ad26.COV2.S vaccine versus placebo. The receptors were sampled from a person aged 18 to 59 who received the Ad26.COV2.S COVID-19 vaccine or a placebo.

The chain uses TRBV4-1 and TRBJ1-4; 8 nucleotides match TRBD1. Germline V gives CDR1 MGHRA, CDR2 YSYEKL. V trimming: 3 bases; J trimming: 0 bases; junction bases outside the gene matches: 3. This CDR3 spans 16 amino acids. In nucleotides, the CDR3 is TGCGCCAGCAGCCACCGACAGGGGCCAACTAATGAAAAACTGTTTTTT. Residues: CASSHRQGPTNEKLFF.

In this sample, this clone turned up a few times. This chain joins TRBV6-2 or TRBV6-3 and TRBJ2-1, with D tentatively TRBD1 or TRBD2 (5 bases each). V was shortened by 6 bases and J by 7 bases, with 10 bases between the two germline ends. Per germline, CDR1 MNHEY and CDR2 SVGEGT. The CDR3 totals 12 residues. CDR3 DNA: TGTGCCAGCAGCGGGACGCCGAATGAGCAGTTCTTC. It specifies CASSGTPNEQFF.

The rearrangement joins TRBV4-1 to TRBJ1-5; 7 bases align to TRBD1. The length of the CDR3 is 18 residues. CDR1 is MGHRA, CDR2 YSYEKL, per germline. J was trimmed by 4 bases and V by 0 bases; bases with no gene match: 12. As DNA, the CDR3 is TGCGCCAGCAGCCAAGACCCAATGGGGACAGACTCAAATCAGCCCCAGCATTTT. This gives the protein CASSQDPMGTDSNQPQHF.

The chain carries TRBV24-1 and TRBJ2-5; 8 positions agree with TRBD2. Germline values: CDR1 KGHDR, CDR2 SFDVKD. V lost 4 bases, J lost 2 bases, and 11 bases stayed unmatched. There are 17 residues in the CDR3. CDR3 sequence: CATSDPGNIAGQETQYF. DNA for the CDR3: TGTGCCACCAGTGACCCCGGCAATATAGCGGGGCAAGAGACCCAGTACTTC.

This clone came up many times. The chain links TRBV6-5 to TRBJ1-4; D may be TRBD1 (6 bases). CDR3 length equals 14 residues. Germline CDR1 is MNHEY and CDR2 is SVGAGI. V dropped 6 bases and J dropped 5 bases, with 13 bases sitting between them. In nucleotides, the CDR3 is TGTGCCAGCAGCTTTACAGGGTCGAATGAAAAACTGTTTTTT. As protein: CASSFTGSNEKLFF.

This clone was found a few times. This chain joins TRBV7-6 and TRBJ2-7; D unclear. CDR1 is SGHVS, CDR2 FNYEAQ, per germline. The CDR3 runs 16 residues. With 2 bases removed from V and 5 bases from J, the gap between germline ends came to 19 bases. The CDR3 here is CASSLSRSKGANEQYF. As DNA, the CDR3 is TGTGCCAGCAGCTTATCCCGAAGCAAAGGAGCGAACGAGCAGTACTTC.

This rearrangement joins TRBV13 to TRBJ2-3; no firm D call. Germline CDR1 is PRHDT and CDR2 is FYEKMQ (reference sequence). The CDR3 is 12 amino acids. Between the trimmed V and J ends, which lost 7 bases and 2 bases, there was a span of 7 bases. The CDR3 loop reads CASTRLTDTQYF. The CDR3 nucleotides are TGTGCCAGCACCCGGCTCACAGATACGCAGTATTTT.

This clone was recorded a few times. The chain is built from TRBV19 and TRBJ1-2, with a possible D match to TRBD1 (5 bases). Deletions cut 5 bases from V and 8 bases from J, with 15 bases between. This CDR3 is 13 amino acids long. Germline CDR1 reads LNHDA; CDR2 reads SQIVND (reference sequence). The CDR3 nucleotides are TGTGCCAGTAGTGGATCCAGGGTGAGCGGCTACACCTTC. It specifies CASSGSRVSGYTF. Filled out from reference TRBV19 and TRBJ1-2, the complete variable domain reads DGGITQSPKYLFRKEGQNVTLSCEQNLNHDAMYWYRQDPGQGLRLIYYSQIVNDFQKGDIAEGYSVSREKKESFPLTVTSAQKNPTAFYLCASSGSRVSGYTFGSGTRLTVV.

The V call is TRBV6-2 or TRBV6-3, the J call TRBJ1-2; no clear D. CDR3 length: 13 residues. Trimming pared 6 bases from V and 8 bases from J, leaving 16 bases between. Germline V gene sequence: CDR1 MNHEY, CDR2 SVGEGT. The CDR3 nucleotides are TGTGCCAGCAGCGAGGGTGAGAGGAGGGGCTACACCTTC. This codes for CASSEGERRGYTF.

This clone has a single count. The V and J genes are TRBV10-3 and TRBJ2-1; 10 bases fit TRBD1. Germline V CDR1 and CDR2: ENHRY, SYGVKD. After removal of 6 bases from V and 8 bases from J, the junction contained 7 bases not matched to a gene. This CDR3 is 14 amino acids long. CDR3 amino acids: CAISPGTGVHEQFF. The CDR3 DNA follows: TGTGCCATCAGCCCCGGGACAGGGGTACATGAGCAGTTCTTC.

J is TRBJ1-1 and V is TRBV18, with D uncertain. CDR1 is KGHSH, CDR2 LQKENI, per germline. V was pared by 2 bases and J by 0 bases, with 7 bases between. This CDR3 is 14 amino acids long. CDR3: CASSPAAMNTEAFF. CDR3 nucleotides: TGTGCCAGCTCACCAGCGGCTATGAACACTGAAGCTTTCTTT. Variable domain in full (rest from reference TRBV18 and TRBJ1-1): NAGVMQNPRHLVRRRGQEARLRCSPMKGHSHVYWYRQLPEEGLKFMVYLQKENIIDESGMPKERFSAEFPKEGPSILRIQQVVRGDSAAYFCASSPAAMNTEAFFGQGTRLTVV.

The chain joins TRBV13 to TRBJ2-1, with 14 positions matching TRBD2. CDR1 is PRHDT and CDR2 is FYEKMQ in the germline V gene (reference sequence). V was pared by 5 bases and J by 9 bases, with 6 bases of the junction left unmatched. CDR3 length equals 15 residues. CDR3 DNA sequence: TGTGCCAGCAGCCCCCCGACTAGCGGGAGGGGTGAGCAGTTCTTC. Protein: CASSPPTSGRGEQFF.

The V gene is TRBV5-6, the J gene TRBJ2-7; D remains ambiguous. This CDR3 comprises 15 residues. CDR1 and CDR2 (germline): SGHDT, YYEEEE. Deletions cut 4 bases from V and 7 bases from J, with 21 bases between. CDR3 residues: CASSPSLSPRREQYF. The DNA of the CDR3 is TGTGCCAGCAGCCCCTCTTTGAGCCCCCGGCGGGAGCAGTACTTC. Based on the CDR3 plus reference TRBV5-6 and TRBJ2-7, the full variable domain is DAGVTQSPTHLIKTRGQQVTLRCSPKSGHDTVSWYQQALGQGPQFIFQYYEEEERQRGNFPDRFSGHQFPNYSSELNVNALLLGDSALYLCASSPSLSPRREQYFGPGTRLTVT.

This chain joins TRBV10-3 and TRBJ1-2; D is unresolved. Trimming stripped 6 bases from V and 6 bases from J, with 14 bases between. The CDR3 has 13 amino acids. The germline V gene encodes CDR1 ENHRY and CDR2 SYGVKD. The CDR3 spells CAISLTERDGYTF. CDR3 bases: TGTGCCATCAGCTTGACCGAACGGGATGGCTACACCTTC.

The chain combines TRBV9 with TRBJ2-5, with 7 bases fitting TRBD1. This CDR3 is 19 amino acids long. Losses at the gene ends were 4 bases for V and 5 bases for J; bases not matched to a gene: 23. Germline V gives CDR1 SGDLS, CDR2 YYNGEE. The DNA for the CDR3 is TGTGCCAGCAGCCACCCCTCTCCCAACTCAGGGGGTGTGGAGGAGACCCAGTACTTC. Its translation: CASSHPSPNSGGVEETQYF.

This clone turned up a few times. The J gene is TRBJ2-7, the V gene TRBV7-8, with 10 bases identical to TRBD1. V trimming: 4 bases; J trimming: 4 bases; junction bases outside the gene matches: 7. Germline values: CDR1 SGHVS, CDR2 FQNEAQ. The CDR3 contains 15 residues. CDR3 loop: CASSSGTGVGYEQYF. For the CDR3, the DNA is TGTGCCAGCAGCTCCGGGACAGGGGTTGGGTACGAGCAGTACTTC.

The chain has TRBV18 and TRBJ2-6; 9 nucleotides agree with TRBD1. V gave up 3 bases and J gave up 0 bases; unmatched junction bases: 6. The CDR3 totals 18 residues. Germline CDR1 reads KGHSH; CDR2 reads LQKENI. Here the CDR3 reads CASSPPTGGNSGANVLTF. CDR3 bases: TGTGCCAGCTCACCGCCGACAGGGGGAAACTCTGGGGCCAACGTCCTGACTTTC.

The chain couples TRBV3-1 (or the pseudogene TRBV3-2) to TRBJ1-5, with 11 bases aligning to TRBD1. After removal of 6 bases from V and 6 bases from J, the junction contained 7 bases not matched to a gene. The germline CDR1 and CDR2 sequences are LGHDT and YNNKEL (reference sequence). The CDR3 is made up of 15 amino acids. The CDR3 nucleotides are TGTGCCAGCAGTCCGGGACAGGGGGTAGTTCAGCCCCAGCATTTT. Encoded protein: CASSPGQGVVQPQHF.

J is TRBJ2-5 and V is TRBV2; D uncertain. Trimming removed 9 bases from V and 4 bases from J, with 12 bases in between. The CDR3 is made up of 12 amino acids. The germline gives CDR1 SNHLY, CDR2 FYNNEI. The CDR3 DNA reads TGTGCCAGTCGGGTCTTTACAGAGACCCAGTACTTC. Translated: CASRVFTETQYF.

The chain couples TRBV7-9 to TRBJ2-2; D not resolved. Germline assignment: CDR1 SEHNR and CDR2 FQNEAQ (reference sequence). The CDR3 is 12 amino acids. Trimming left V 3 bases short and J 5 bases short, with 4 bases between. CDR3 protein: CASSFQTGELFF. CDR3 bases: TGTGCCAGCAGCTTCCAAACCGGGGAGCTGTTTTTT. Supplemented by reference TRBV7-9 and TRBJ2-2, the full variable domain reads DTGVSQNPRHKITKRGQNVTFRCDPISEHNRLYWYRQTLGQGPEFLTYFQNEAQLEKSRLLSDRFSAERPKGSFSTLEIQRTEQGDSAMYLCASSFQTGELFFGEGSRLTVL.

Note on this clone: This sample also contains other DNA sequences that code for the same CDR3. CDR3 in amino acids: CASSSSSQETQYF. The CDR3, as DNA: TGTGCCAGCAGCTCTAGCAGCCAAGAGACCCAGTACTTC. This sequence joins TRBV11-2 and TRBJ2-5; D might be TRBD2 (5 bases). V was shortened by 4 bases and J by 1 base, with 7 bases between the two germline ends. The CDR3 is made up of 13 amino acids. Germline-derived CDR1 and CDR2 are SGHAT and FQNNGV.

The chain combines TRBV7-2 with TRBJ1-1, with 7 positions matching TRBD1. This CDR3 spans 15 amino acids. Looked up from germline, CDR1 is SGHTA and CDR2 is FQGNSA. The V gene end was trimmed by 2 bases and the J gene end by 3 bases; junction bases not matched to a gene: 6. CDR3 nucleotide sequence: TGTGCCAGCAGCTTAAAGGGGGCGTTCTACACTGAAGCTTTCTTT. This gives the protein CASSLKGAFYTEAFF. Together with reference TRBV7-2 and TRBJ1-1, the CDR3 gives the full variable domain: GAGVSQSPSNKVTEKGKDVELRCDPISGHTALYWYRQSLGQGLEFLIYFQGNSAPDKSGLPSDRFSAERTGGSVSTLTIQRTQQEDSAVYLCASSLKGAFYTEAFFGQGTRLTVV.

The chain is built from TRBV4-1 and TRBJ1-5; 7 positions match TRBD1. V gave up 4 bases and J gave up 6 bases; unmatched junction bases: 9. The CDR3 spans 15 residues. Germline values: CDR1 MGHRA, CDR2 YSYEKL. CDR3 protein: CASSPNTGASQPQHF. For the CDR3, the DNA is TGCGCCAGCAGCCCGAATACAGGGGCTTCTCAGCCCCAGCATTTT.

V is TRBV2 and J is TRBJ1-1; D unresolved. This CDR3 region has 12 residues. From germline, CDR1 is SNHLY and CDR2 FYNNEI. V gave up 2 bases and J gave up 9 bases, with 10 bases separating them. The CDR3 loop reads CASSERFDKAFF. CDR3 nucleotides: TGTGCCAGCAGTGAAAGGTTTGACAAAGCTTTCTTT.

This clone was seen just once. The chain carries TRBV28 and TRBJ1-1; 8 bases align to TRBD1. CDR3 size: 16 residues. The germline gives CDR1 MDHEN, CDR2 SYDVKM. V was clipped by 3 bases and J by 1 base; unmatched bases: 7. The CDR3 nucleotides are TGTGCCAGCAGTTTCCCCCAGGGGGCAGGGAACACTGAAGCTTTCTTT. Residues: CASSFPQGAGNTEAFF.

The chain recombines TRBV6-5 with TRBJ2-3, with D perhaps TRBD2 (5 bases). Trimming removed 6 bases from V and 2 bases from J, with 15 bases in between. CDR1 is MNHEY, CDR2 SVGAGI, per germline. CDR3 length: 15 residues. CDR3 residues: CASSLARADTDTQYF. The CDR3 DNA reads as TGTGCCAGCAGCCTCGCGAGGGCTGACACAGATACGCAGTATTTT.

This chain joins TRBV5-4 and TRBJ2-5; D is perhaps TRBD1 or TRBD2 (5 bases each). The CDR3 runs to 17 residues. Germline CDR1 reads SGHNT; CDR2 reads YYREEE (reference sequence). V lost 4 bases and J 3 bases, leaving 22 bases between the germline ends. The CDR3 spells CASSLPSGGLTKETQYF. CDR3 coding DNA: TGTGCCAGCAGCCTCCCCTCTGGGGGATTAACGAAAGAGACCCAGTACTTC.

The V and J genes are TRBV3-1 (or the pseudogene TRBV3-2) and TRBJ2-2, with a weak D call TRBD2 (5 bases). The CDR3 length is 17 residues. Trimming took off 4 bases at V and 4 bases at J, with 19 bases between the two ends. Looked up from germline, CDR1 is LGHDT and CDR2 is YNNKEL (reference sequence). CDR3 region: CASSRQDPYEGTGELFF. The CDR3 coding sequence is TGTGCCAGCAGCCGCCAGGACCCTTACGAGGGCACCGGGGAGCTGTTTTTT.

This chain links TRBV6-5 with TRBJ2-3; TRBD2 matches at 7 bases. V gave up 4 bases and J gave up 2 bases; unmatched junction bases: 6. The CDR3 runs to 15 residues. The germline V gene encodes CDR1 MNHEY and CDR2 SVGAGI. In DNA form, the CDR3 reads TGTGCCAGCAGTTGGGCGGGGGAGTCCACAGATACGCAGTATTTT. Its translation is CASSWAGESTDTQYF.

This clone was found once. The chain recombines TRBV7-9 with TRBJ2-5; tentative D call: TRBD1 (6 bases). The V gene lost 0 bases and the J gene lost 5 bases, with 22 bases spanning the gap. CDR1 and CDR2 (germline): SEHNR, FQNEAQ (reference sequence). The CDR3 is 18 amino acids. The CDR3: CASSLAQGTLPDRETQYF. DNA of the CDR3: TGTGCCAGCAGCTTAGCGCAGGGGACGCTACCAGATAGGGAGACCCAGTACTTC.

The rearrangement uses TRBV28 and TRBJ2-1, with 7 bases aligning to TRBD2. The CDR3 spans 16 residues. In germline, CDR1 is MDHEN, CDR2 SYDVKM. V gave up 7 bases and J gave up 0 bases; unmatched junction bases: 9. CDR3 protein: CASTGGREYSYNEQFF. CDR3 DNA sequence: TGTGCCAGCACTGGCGGGAGAGAATACTCCTACAATGAGCAGTTCTTC. Together with reference TRBV28 and TRBJ2-1, the CDR3 gives the full variable domain: DVKVTQSSRYLVKRTGEKVFLECVQDMDHENMFWYRQDPGLGLRLIYFSYDVKMKEKGDIPEGYSVSREKKERFSLILESASTNQTSMYLCASTGGREYSYNEQFFGPGTRLTVL.

This clone has just one count. The V call is TRBV27, the J call TRBJ1-1; 8 positions match TRBD1. The junction had 21 bases not matched to a gene; V was cut back by 5 bases and J by 1 base. Germline CDR1 reads MNHEY; CDR2 reads SMNVEV (reference sequence). This CDR3 is 20 amino acids long. In DNA form, the CDR3 reads TGTGCCAGCAGTCCACCCCTGGACAGGGATTTTAAGCTGGAGAACACTGAAGCTTTCTTT. Its protein is CASSPPLDRDFKLENTEAFF.